This record looks at one T cell receptor (beta chain) sequence and its context. V lost 1 base to trimming and J lost 7 bases, with 10 bases between them. CDR1 LNHDA and CDR2 SQIVND come from the germline V gene (reference sequence). The CDR3 contains 13 residues. The data derive from a study of blood T cell repertoires in COVID-19. Everyone who took part was roughly 18 to 89 years old, and they came from 24 US areas. Data came from immunoSEQ multiplex PCR; TCRdb stores just in-frame clones and leaves some out. The table records a few hundred thousand clones, about 89% of them present only once. Sequenced input: PBMCs or T cells enriched from blood (not recorded which). The rearrangement joins TRBV19 to TRBJ1-1; TRBD1 is a possible D gene (6 bases). The receptor was derived from a man aged 35-49 years who had recovered from COVID-19. The CDR3 DNA is TGTGCCAGTAGTATAGGACAGGCCTATGAAGCTTTCTTT. Protein product: CASSIGQAYEAFF.